This T cell receptor beta chain stems from a study of beta chain features in type 1 diabetes (dated by TCRdb to 2016 to 2018). About the study as a whole: Mean age, gender distribution, total cell number and subset yield did not differ between patients and healthy donors. A total of approximately 100 million sorted cells were examined across all samples, and the number of cells per subset was strongly correlated with RNA yield. In the study, recently diagnosed type 1 diabetes patients and matched healthy donors were compared on the TCRB repertoires of their sorted circulating CD4+ T cell subsets. Whereas all 30 or so donors provided naive and central memory subsets, regulatory and stem cell-like memory subsets were isolated from just 8 patients and about 8 healthy donors.

On this clone: The antigen this receptor binds is unknown. Nothing much larger sits one base from this clone, and base qualities are not available.

A single peripheral blood draw of approximately 100 mL on average was collected from each donor into heparinised tubes. Using a panel that included CD45RO, CCR7, CD25, CD127, CD95 and CD27, naive, central memory, regulatory and stem cell-like memory CD4+ T cells were sorted on a BD FACSAria II. Every sorted population had a purity above 95%. PBMCs were isolated immediately by Lymphoprep density gradient centrifugation and stained directly without culture. So that batch effects would be minimized, each experiment stained and sorted samples in pairs, pairing one healthy donor with one patient. Inclusive of the bounding cysteine and phenylalanine, the CDR3 is 14 residues long. Just CDR3 DNA is preserved here, 42 bases in frame from base 1. Per the germline V gene, SGHRS is the CDR1 and YFSETQ is the CDR2. The trim is 4 bases for V and 2 bases for J, with a gap of 11 bases between the germline ends. Results the study describes overall, beyond this receptor: A moderate but significant shortening of TCRB CDR3 length was observed in type 1 diabetes patients in all four CD4+ subsets. At VDJ recombination sites, patients with type 1 diabetes made fewer insertions and deleted more nucleotides, a pattern implying thymic rearrangement abnormalities. Because small numbers of individuals were included in the HLA sub-analyses, any influence of HLA type on TCRB rearrangement was left unresolved. Shorter templates might have been favored by PCR, but patient and control samples were amplified and corrected together, so both groups would have been affected equally by any skew. Sequencing cDNA rather than genomic DNA could over-represent highly expressing activated cells, although activation and CD3 levels did not differ between groups. Naive, central memory and regulatory TCRB repertoires appeared to be more similar among patients than among healthy donors.

The entire amount of isolated RNA was reverse transcribed using the High Capacity cDNA Reverse Transcription Kit, so the sequenced TCRB transcripts were expressed ones. Deep immunoSEQ sequencing was performed on naive, central memory and regulatory T cell samples, with an average of around 3.4 million total reads per sample. Sorted cells were lysed in RLT buffer and RNA was extracted with DNase-treated RNeasy Micro or Mini kits, depending on cell number. To prevent cross-contamination, each cell subset was processed individually, whereas patient and healthy donor samples were processed jointly. Using the immunoSEQ multiplex PCR, TCRB sequences were amplified from cDNA into 87-bp fragments spanning the CDR3 region. Sequencing of the amplicons was performed on the Illumina HiSeq platform. On the authors' methods: Synthetic template baselines were used to correct PCR bias computationally, reads within Hamming distance 2 were collapsed, and singletons that could not be merged were discarded. Reads were aligned against IMGT so that V, D and J genes, CDR3 length and insertions or deletions at six rearrangement sites could be assigned. Within each subset, clonotype counts were normalized to sorted cell number, after which true diversity and Gini coefficients were computed with the tcR R package. The overlap coefficient, calculated on TCRB nucleotide sequences, was used to quantify repertoire sharing. Out-of-frame TCRB sequences from naive cells were analyzed as a proxy for the pre-selection repertoire. The table was pulled from immuneACCESS by TCRdb, which kept in-frame rearrangements only. Such tables lose some clones; where checked, under half of the loss comes from unresolved V genes, and the rest has no known cause. V, J and clone size were drawn from that table, and D and trimming were deduced from the DNA. The sample profile shows 350,000 to 450,000 clones; less than 15% of them were found once. The ten largest clones take up 0.019% of the sample.

The sequenced sample was naive CD4+ T cells from blood. Interpreted using the paper, the cell subset or site label stands for: true naive CD4+ T cells. The source of this sequence is a woman under 30 in good health. The rearrangement joined TRBV5-1 to TRBJ2-3; 5 matching bases give a weak D call of TRBD1. The nucleotide sequence is TGCGCCAGCAGCCTCCGGACACCCACAGATACGCAGTATTTT. Its protein product is CASSLRTPTDTQYF.